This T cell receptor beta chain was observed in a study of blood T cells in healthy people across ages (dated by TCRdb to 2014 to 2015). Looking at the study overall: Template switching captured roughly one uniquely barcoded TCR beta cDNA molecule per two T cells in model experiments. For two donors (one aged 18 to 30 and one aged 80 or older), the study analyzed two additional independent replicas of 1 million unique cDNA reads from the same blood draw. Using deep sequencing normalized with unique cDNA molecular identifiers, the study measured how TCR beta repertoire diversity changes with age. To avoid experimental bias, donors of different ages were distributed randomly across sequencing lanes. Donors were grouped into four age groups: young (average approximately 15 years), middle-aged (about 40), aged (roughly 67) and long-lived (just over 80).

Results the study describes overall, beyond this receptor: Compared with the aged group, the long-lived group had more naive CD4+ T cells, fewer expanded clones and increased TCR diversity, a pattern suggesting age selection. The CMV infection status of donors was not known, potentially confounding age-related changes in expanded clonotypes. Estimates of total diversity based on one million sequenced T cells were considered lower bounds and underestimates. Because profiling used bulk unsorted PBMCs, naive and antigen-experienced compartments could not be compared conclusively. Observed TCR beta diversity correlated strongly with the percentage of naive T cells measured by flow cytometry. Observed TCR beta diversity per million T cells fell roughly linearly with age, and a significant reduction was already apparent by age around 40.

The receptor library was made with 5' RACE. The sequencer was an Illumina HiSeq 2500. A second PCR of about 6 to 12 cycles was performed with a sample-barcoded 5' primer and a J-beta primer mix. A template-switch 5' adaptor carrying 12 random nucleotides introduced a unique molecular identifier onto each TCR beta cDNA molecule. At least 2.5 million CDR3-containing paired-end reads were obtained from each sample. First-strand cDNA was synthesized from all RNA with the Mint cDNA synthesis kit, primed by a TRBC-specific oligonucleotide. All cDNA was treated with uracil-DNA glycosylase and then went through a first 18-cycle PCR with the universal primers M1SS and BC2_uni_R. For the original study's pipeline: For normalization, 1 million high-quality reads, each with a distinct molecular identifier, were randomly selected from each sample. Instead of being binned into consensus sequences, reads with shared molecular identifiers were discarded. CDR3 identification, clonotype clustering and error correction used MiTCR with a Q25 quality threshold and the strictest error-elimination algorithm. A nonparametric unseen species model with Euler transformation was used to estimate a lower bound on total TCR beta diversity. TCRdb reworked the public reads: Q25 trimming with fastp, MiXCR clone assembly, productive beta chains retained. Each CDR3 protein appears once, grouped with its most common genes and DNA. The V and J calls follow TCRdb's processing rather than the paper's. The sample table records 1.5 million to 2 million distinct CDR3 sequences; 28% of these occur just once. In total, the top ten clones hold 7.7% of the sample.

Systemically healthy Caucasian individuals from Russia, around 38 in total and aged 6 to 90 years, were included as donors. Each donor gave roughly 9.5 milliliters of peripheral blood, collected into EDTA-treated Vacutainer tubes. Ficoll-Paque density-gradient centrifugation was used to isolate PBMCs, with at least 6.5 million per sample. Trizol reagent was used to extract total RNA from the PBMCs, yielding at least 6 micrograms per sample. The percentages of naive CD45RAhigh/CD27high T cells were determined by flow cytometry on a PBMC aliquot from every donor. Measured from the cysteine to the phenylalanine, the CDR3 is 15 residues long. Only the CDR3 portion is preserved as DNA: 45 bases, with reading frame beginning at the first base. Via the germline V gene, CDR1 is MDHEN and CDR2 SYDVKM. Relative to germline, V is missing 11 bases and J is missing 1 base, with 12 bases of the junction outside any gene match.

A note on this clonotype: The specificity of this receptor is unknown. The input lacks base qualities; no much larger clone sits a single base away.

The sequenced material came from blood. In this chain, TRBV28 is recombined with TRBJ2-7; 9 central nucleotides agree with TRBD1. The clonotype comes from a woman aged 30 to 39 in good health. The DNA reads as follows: TGTGCCGGCAACTTTCGGGACAGGGTATCCTACGAGCAGTACTTC. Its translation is CAGNFRDRVSYEQYF. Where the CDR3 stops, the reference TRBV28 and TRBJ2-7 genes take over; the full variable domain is DVKVTQSSRYLVKRTGEKVFLECVQDMDHENMFWYRQDPGLGLRLIYFSYDVKMKEKGDIPEGYSVSREKKERFSLILESASTNQTSMYLCAGNFRDRVSYEQYFGPGTRLTVT.